The TCR beta chain under discussion was sequenced for a study of CD8+CD57+ T cells in acquired aplastic anemia. Study as a whole: DNA from sorted CD4+ and CD8+ cells averaged roughly 3.2 ug. There were 10 million or so reads, on average, for CD4+ cells from healthy donors. The study, taken as a whole, reports: Patients and healthy controls showed no significant CD8+ Simpson's diversity difference.

This clonotype has just a few counts. Its specificity is unknown. Trimming took off 1 base at V and 4 bases at J, with 14 bases between the two ends. CDR1 is KGHSH, CDR2 LQKENI, per germline. CDR3 length: 16 amino acids. It was genomic DNA that served as the template for profiling TCR beta VDJ and CDR3. From the reads, TCRdb called clonotypes with MiXCR, one entry per CDR3 protein. The sample lists about 130,000 distinct CDR3 sequences, over 45% occurring once. The sequencing input was sorted CD4+, CD8+, or CD8+CD57+ T cells (not recorded which) from PBMCs. The rearrangement joins TRBV18 to TRBJ2-1, with D unresolved. The TCR originated in a human donor in good health, serving as a control. The CDR3 loop is CASSPLTPRGYNEQFF. CDR3 in DNA: TGTGCCAGCTCACCACTCACCCCCAGAGGATACAATGAGCAGTTCTTC.